This T cell receptor (beta chain) is drawn from a study of T cell repertoires in cytomegalovirus infection. About the study: Signatures in public TCR beta sequences pointed to both CMV infection and matching HLA type.

A note on this clonotype: Its antigen remains unknown.

Study-level points and caveats: Of the TCR beta families, the public ones yielded a cumulative frequency that identified carriers of CMV plus the relevant HLA.

TCRdb analysed the reads with MiXCR anew, one entry per CDR3 protein. The sample holds 800,000 to 950,000 distinct CDR3 sequences, roughly 33% seen once. Germline V CDR1 and CDR2: SEHNR, FQNEAQ (reference sequence). This CDR3 has 16 amino acids. Trimming shortened V by 4 bases and J by 2 bases, and 18 bases separated the two germline ends. The genes are TRBV7-9 and TRBJ2-7; weak D call: TRBD1 (6 bases). This material consisted of cultured CD8+ T cells from PBMCs, taken from culture after CMV antigen stimulation. This TCR came from a human donor in good health (CMV status not recorded). Some clones in this sample may be carry-over from other donors' samples. The CDR3 reads CASSWSRDTLPYEQYF. In DNA, the CDR3 is TGTGCCAGCAGCTGGAGCCGGGACACCCTACCCTACGAGCAGTACTTC.